The sequence of this T cell receptor beta chain was determined in a study of early T cells in non-severe SARS-CoV-2 infection. Study as a whole: With bulk RNA from unsorted whole blood as input, sequencing yielded unpaired chains.

The TCR library protocol attached unique molecular identifiers to the individual cDNA molecules. TCRdb passed the 5' RACE reads through MiXCR, listing each CDR3 protein once. The sample lists roughly 40,000 distinct CDR3 sequences, around 6.9% occurring once. Study-wide results and caveats: Anti-spike CD8 specificities were favored by VDJdb matching, whose results missed private and CD4 specificities.

The CDR3 has 12 amino acids. Trimming pared 5 bases from V and 2 bases from J, leaving 4 bases between. Germline-derived CDR1 and CDR2 are LGHNA and YNFKEQ. Only a few counts were recorded for this clonotype. Its antigen is not identified. The sequenced sample consisted of whole blood. The TCR comes from an adult who was a healthcare worker with PCR-confirmed SARS-CoV-2 infection or an uninfected control (not recorded which). The chain combines TRBV4-2 with TRBJ1-5; D not resolved. The CDR3 DNA is TGTGCCAGCAGCGACCGCAATCAGCCCCAGCATTTT. Translation gives CASSDRNQPQHF.